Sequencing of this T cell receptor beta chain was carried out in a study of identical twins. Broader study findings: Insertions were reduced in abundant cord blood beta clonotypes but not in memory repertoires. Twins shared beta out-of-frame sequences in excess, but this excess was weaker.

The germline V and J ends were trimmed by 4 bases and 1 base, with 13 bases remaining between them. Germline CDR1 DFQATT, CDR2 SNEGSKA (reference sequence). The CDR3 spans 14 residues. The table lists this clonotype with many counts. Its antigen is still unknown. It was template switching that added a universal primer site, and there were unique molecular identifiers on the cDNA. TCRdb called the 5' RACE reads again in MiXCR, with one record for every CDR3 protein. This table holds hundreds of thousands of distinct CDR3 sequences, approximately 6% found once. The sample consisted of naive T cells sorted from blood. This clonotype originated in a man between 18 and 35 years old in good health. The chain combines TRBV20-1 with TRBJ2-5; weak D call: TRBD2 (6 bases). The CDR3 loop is CSAIGGTSQETQYF. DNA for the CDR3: TGCAGTGCTATCGGGGGAACGTCCCAAGAGACCCAGTACTTC.